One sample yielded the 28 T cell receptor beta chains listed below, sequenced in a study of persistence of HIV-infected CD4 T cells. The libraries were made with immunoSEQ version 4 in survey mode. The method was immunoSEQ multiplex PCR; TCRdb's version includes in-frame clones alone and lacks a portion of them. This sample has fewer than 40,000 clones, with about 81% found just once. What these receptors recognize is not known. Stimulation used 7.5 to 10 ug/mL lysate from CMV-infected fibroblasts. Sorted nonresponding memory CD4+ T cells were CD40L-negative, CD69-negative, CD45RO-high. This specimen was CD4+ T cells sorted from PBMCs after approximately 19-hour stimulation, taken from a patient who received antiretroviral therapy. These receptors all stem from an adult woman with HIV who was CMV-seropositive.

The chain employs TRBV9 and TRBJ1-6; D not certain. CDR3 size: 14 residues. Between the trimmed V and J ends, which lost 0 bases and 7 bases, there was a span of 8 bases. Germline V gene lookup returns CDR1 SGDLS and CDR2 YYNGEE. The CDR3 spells CASSVATENSPLHF. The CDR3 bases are TGTGCCAGCAGCGTAGCTACAGAAAATTCACCCCTCCACTTT.

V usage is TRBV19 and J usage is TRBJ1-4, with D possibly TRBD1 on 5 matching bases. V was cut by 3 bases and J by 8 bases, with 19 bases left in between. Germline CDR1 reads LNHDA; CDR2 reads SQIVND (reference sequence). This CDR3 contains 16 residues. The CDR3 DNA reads TGTGCCAGTAGTATGACTGAACCCGGGGGATCAGAAAAACTGTTTTTT. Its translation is CASSMTEPGGSEKLFF.

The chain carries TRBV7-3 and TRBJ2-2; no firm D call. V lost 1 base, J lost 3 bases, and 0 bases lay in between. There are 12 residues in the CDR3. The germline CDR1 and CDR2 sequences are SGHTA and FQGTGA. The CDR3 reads CASSLNTGELFF. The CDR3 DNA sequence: TGTGCCAGCAGCTTAAACACCGGGGAGCTGTTTTTT.

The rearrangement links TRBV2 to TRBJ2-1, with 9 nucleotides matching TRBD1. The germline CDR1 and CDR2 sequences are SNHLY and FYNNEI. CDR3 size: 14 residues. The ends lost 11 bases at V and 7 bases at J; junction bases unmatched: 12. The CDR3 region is CAGGLGQGKNEQFF. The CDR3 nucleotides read TGTGCCGGGGGACTGGGACAGGGTAAGAATGAGCAGTTCTTC.

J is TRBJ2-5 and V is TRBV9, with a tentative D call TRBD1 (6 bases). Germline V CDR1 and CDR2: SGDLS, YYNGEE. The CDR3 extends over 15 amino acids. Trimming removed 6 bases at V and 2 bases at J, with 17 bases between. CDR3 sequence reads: CASTPTTGLQETQYF. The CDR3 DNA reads TGTGCCAGCACCCCCACAACAGGGTTACAAGAGACCCAGTACTTC.

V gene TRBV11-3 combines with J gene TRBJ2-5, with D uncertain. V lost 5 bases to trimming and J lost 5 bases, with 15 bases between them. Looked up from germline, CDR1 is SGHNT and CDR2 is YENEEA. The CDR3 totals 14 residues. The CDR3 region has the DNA TGTGCCAGCAGCCTGGACGCCCATTTGGAGACCCAGTACTTC. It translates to CASSLDAHLETQYF.

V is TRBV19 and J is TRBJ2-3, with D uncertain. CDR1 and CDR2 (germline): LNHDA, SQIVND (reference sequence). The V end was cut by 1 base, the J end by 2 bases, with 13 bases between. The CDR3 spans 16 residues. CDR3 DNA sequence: TGTGCCAGTAGTATAGGTGGGCTACCGCCCACAGATACGCAGTATTTT. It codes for CASSIGGLPPTDTQYF.

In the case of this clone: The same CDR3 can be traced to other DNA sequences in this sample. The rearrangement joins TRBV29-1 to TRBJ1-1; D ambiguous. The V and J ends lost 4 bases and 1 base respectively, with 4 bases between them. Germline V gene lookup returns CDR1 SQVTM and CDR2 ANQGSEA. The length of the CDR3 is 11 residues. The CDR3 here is CSVGENTEAFF. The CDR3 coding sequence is TGCAGCGTTGGGGAGAACACTGAAGCTTTCTTT.

The chain's CDR3 is CASRGGQAPYEQYF. The DNA for the CDR3 is TGTGCCAGCAGGGGGGGGCAGGCCCCCTACGAGCAGTACTTC. This chain links TRBV2 with TRBJ2-7; D is possibly TRBD2 (7 bases). V lost 6 bases, J lost 2 bases, and 14 bases lay in between. The CDR3 has 14 amino acids. Germline lookup yields CDR1 SNHLY and CDR2 FYNNEI.

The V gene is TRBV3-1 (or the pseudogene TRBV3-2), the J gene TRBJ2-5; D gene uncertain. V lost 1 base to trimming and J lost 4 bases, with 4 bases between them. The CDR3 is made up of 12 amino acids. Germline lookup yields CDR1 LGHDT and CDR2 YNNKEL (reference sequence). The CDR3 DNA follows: TGTGCCAGCAGCCAAGCCCGAGAGACCCAGTACTTC. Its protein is CASSQARETQYF.

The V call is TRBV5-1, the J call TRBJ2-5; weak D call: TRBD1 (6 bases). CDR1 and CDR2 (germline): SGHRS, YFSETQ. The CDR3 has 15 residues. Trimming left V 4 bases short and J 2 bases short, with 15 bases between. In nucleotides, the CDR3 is TGCGCCAGCAGCCCTGACAGGAGTCATCAAGAGACCCAGTACTTC. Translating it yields CASSPDRSHQETQYF.

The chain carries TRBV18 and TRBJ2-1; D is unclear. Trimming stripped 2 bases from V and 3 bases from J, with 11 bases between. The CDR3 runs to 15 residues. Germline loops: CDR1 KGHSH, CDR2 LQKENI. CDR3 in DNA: TGTGCCAGCTCACCAAGCCAGGTAAACTACAATGAGCAGTTCTTC. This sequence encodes CASSPSQVNYNEQFF.

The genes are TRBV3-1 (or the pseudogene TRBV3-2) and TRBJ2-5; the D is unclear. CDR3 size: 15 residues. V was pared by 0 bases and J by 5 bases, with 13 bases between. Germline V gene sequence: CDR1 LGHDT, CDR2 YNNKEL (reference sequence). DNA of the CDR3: TGTGCCAGCAGCCAAGATCTTAGTCGTAGGGAGACCCAGTACTTC. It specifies CASSQDLSRRETQYF.

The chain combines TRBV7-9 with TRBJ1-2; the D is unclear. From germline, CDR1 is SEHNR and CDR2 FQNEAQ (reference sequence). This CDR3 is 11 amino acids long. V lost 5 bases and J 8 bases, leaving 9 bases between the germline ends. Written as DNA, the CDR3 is TGTGCCAGCAGCGAATCCTTAGGCTACACCTTC. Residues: CASSESLGYTF.

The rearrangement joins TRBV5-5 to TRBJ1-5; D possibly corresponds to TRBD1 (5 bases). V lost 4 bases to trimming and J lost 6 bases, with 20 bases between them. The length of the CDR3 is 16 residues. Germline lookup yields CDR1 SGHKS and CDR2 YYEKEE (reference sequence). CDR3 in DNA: TGTGCCAGCAGCCCAGAACTCGAGGGGTGGAGTCAGCCCCAGCATTTT. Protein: CASSPELEGWSQPQHF.

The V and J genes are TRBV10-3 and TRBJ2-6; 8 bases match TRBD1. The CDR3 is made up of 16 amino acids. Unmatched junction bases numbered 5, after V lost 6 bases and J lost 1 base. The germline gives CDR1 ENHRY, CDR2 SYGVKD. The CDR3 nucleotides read TGTGCCATCAGCCAGGGGGCGCGGTCTGGGGCCAACGTCCTGACTTTC. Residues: CAISQGARSGANVLTF.

The CDR3 region is CASSTRLAGATSSYNEQFF. The CDR3 coding sequence is TGTGCCAGCAGCACGCGACTAGCGGGAGCCACAAGCTCCTACAATGAGCAGTTCTTC. The genes are TRBV5-6 and TRBJ2-1; 12 bases are shared with TRBD2. Per the germline V gene, CDR1 is SGHDT and CDR2 is YYEEEE. The CDR3 runs to 19 residues. The V segment lost 4 bases and the J segment 0 bases; nucleotides outside the gene matches: 11.

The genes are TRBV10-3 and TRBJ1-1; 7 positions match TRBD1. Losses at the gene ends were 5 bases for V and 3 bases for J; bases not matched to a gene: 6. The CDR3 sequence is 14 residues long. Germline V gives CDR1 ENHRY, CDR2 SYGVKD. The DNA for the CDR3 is TGTGCCATCAGTACGACAGGGACGGACACTGAAGCTTTCTTT. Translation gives CAISTTGTDTEAFF.

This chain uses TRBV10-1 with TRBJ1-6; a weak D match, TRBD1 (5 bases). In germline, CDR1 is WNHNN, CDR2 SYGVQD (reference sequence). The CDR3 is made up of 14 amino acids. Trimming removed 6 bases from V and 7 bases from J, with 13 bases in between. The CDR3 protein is CASRRRGGNSPLHF. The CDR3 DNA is TGCGCCAGCAGGCGTCGTGGGGGAAATTCACCCCTCCACTTT.

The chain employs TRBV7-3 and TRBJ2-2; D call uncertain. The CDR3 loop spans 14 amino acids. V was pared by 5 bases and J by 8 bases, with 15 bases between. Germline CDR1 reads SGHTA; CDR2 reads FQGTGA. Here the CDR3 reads CASSQARGRGELFF. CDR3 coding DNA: TGTGCCAGCAGCCAGGCCCGTGGCAGGGGGGAGCTGTTTTTT.

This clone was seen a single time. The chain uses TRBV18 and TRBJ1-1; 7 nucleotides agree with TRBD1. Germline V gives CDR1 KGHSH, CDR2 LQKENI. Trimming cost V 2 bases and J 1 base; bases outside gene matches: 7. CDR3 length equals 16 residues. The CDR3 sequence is CASSPSQTGPNTEAFF. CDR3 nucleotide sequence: TGTGCCAGCTCACCAAGTCAGACAGGGCCGAACACTGAAGCTTTCTTT.

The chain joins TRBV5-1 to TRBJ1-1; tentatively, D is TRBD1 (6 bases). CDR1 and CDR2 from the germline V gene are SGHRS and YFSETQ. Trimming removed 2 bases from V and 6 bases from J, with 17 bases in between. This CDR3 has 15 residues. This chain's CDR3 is CASSFKQGISAEAFF. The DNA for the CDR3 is TGCGCCAGCAGCTTCAAACAGGGCATATCGGCTGAAGCTTTCTTT. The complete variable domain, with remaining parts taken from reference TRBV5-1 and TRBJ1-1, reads KAGVTQTPRYLIKTRGQQVTLSCSPISGHRSVSWYQQTPGQGLQFLFEYFSETQRNKGNFPGRFSGRQFSNSRSEMNVSTLELGDSALYLCASSFKQGISAEAFFGQGTRLTVV.

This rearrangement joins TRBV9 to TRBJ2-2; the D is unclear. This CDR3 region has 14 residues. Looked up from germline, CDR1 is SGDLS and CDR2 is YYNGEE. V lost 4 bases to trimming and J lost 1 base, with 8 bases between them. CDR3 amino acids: CASSPLQNTGELFF. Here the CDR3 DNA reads TGTGCCAGCAGCCCATTGCAGAACACCGGGGAGCTGTTTTTT.

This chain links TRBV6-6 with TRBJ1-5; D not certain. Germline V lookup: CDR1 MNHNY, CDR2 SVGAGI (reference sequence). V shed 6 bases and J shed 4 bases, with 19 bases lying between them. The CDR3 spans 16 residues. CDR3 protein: CASSPSTVGRNQPQHF. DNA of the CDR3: TGTGCCAGCAGCCCCTCTACCGTTGGACGGAATCAGCCCCAGCATTTT.

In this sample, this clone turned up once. The CDR3 DNA sequence: TGTGCCAGTAGTATAGGTGGCCGCAATCAGCCCCAGCATTTT. Amino acids: CASSIGGRNQPQHF. The chain joins TRBV19 to TRBJ1-5; no reliable D call. Germline-derived CDR1 and CDR2 are LNHDA and SQIVND (reference sequence). The CDR3 runs to 14 residues. The V end was cut by 1 base, the J end by 2 bases, with 6 bases between.

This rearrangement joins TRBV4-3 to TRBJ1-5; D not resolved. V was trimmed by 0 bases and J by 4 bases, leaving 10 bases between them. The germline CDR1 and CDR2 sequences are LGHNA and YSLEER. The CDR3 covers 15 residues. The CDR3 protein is CASSQDLGWNQPQHF. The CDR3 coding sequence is TGCGCCAGCAGCCAAGATCTCGGATGGAATCAGCCCCAGCATTTT.

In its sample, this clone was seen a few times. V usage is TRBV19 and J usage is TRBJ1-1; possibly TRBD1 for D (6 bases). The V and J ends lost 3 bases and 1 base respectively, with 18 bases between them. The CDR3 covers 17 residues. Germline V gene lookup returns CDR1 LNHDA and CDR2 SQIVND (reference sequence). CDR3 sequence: CASSIGRRGRGNTEAFF. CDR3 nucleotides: TGTGCCAGTAGTATTGGTAGAAGGGGGAGAGGGAACACTGAAGCTTTCTTT. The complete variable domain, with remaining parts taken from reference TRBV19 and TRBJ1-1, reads DGGITQSPKYLFRKEGQNVTLSCEQNLNHDAMYWYRQDPGQGLRLIYYSQIVNDFQKGDIAEGYSVSREKKESFPLTVTSAQKNPTAFYLCASSIGRRGRGNTEAFFGQGTRLTVV.

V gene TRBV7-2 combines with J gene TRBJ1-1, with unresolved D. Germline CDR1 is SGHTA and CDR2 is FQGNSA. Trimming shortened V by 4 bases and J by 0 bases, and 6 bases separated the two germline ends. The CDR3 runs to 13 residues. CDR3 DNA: TGTGCCAGCAGCTACAGCATGAACACTGAAGCTTTCTTT. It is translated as CASSYSMNTEAFF.